The 30 T cell receptor beta chains presented below share a single source sample, sequenced in a study of shared clonotypes between healthy human individuals. The protocol was immunoSEQ multiplex PCR, while the TCRdb copy is restricted to in-frame clones and leaves out a portion. The table shows hundreds of thousands of clones, with about 95% occurring only once. Naive CD8 isolation took CD45RO-negative cells positively selected for CCR7 and excluded terminally differentiated effector memory CD45RA+ cells. Sequencing input: naive CD8+ T cells sorted from blood. Receptors were obtained from a woman aged 30 to 39 in good health.

V is TRBV28 and J is TRBJ2-5; D might be TRBD1 (5 bases). This CDR3 has 13 amino acids. Per germline, CDR1 MDHEN and CDR2 SYDVKM. V gave up 5 bases and J gave up 11 bases, with 18 bases separating them. The CDR3 DNA follows: TGTGCCAGCAGTAACATACCAGGGCAAGAGCAGTACTTC. Protein sequence: CASSNIPGQEQYF.

The chain recombines TRBV11-2 with TRBJ2-7; TRBD1 might be the D (5 bases). With 4 bases removed from V and 3 bases from J, the gap between germline ends came to 13 bases. Germline lookup yields CDR1 SGHAT and CDR2 FQNNGV. The CDR3 is 14 amino acids. CDR3 in DNA: TGTGCCAGCAGCTCAGCAGGGCTGTTCTACGAGCAGTACTTC. This codes for CASSSAGLFYEQYF.

V usage is TRBV19 and J usage is TRBJ2-3; 10 nucleotides agree with TRBD2. With 5 bases clipped from V and 6 bases from J, the junction kept 8 bases outside the gene matches. The CDR3 sequence is 15 residues long. CDR1 LNHDA and CDR2 SQIVND come from the germline V gene (reference sequence). CDR3 loop: CASSPSGSQGDTQYF. CDR3 coding DNA: TGTGCCAGTAGTCCTAGCGGGAGTCAGGGGGATACGCAGTATTTT.

V and J are TRBV15 and TRBJ1-1; TRBD1 matches at 7 bases. Germline V gene lookup returns CDR1 LNHNV and CDR2 YYDKDF (reference sequence). The J segment lost 2 bases and the V segment lost 1 base, leaving 10 bases of the junction unmatched. The CDR3 extends over 17 amino acids. The CDR3 nucleotides read TGTGCCACCAGCAGAGGTGGCAGGGGGGGATCCAACACTGAAGCTTTCTTT. It specifies CATSRGGRGGSNTEAFF.

V is TRBV7-9 and J is TRBJ2-7, with D perhaps TRBD1 (6 bases). The CDR3 has 13 amino acids. Germline CDR1 SEHNR, CDR2 FQNEAQ (reference sequence). Trimming removed 5 bases at V and 3 bases at J, with 11 bases between. The CDR3 sequence is CASSQQGRYEQYF. In DNA, the CDR3 is TGTGCCAGCAGCCAACAGGGCCGCTACGAGCAGTACTTC.

This clone showed up just once. This chain uses TRBV19 with TRBJ1-5; D is perhaps TRBD1 (6 bases). Germline lookup yields CDR1 LNHDA and CDR2 SQIVND (reference sequence). This CDR3 is built from 18 residues. Trimming took 6 bases from V and 2 from J, leaving 23 bases between them. The CDR3 reads CASRLGTGNTFGNQPQHF. The CDR3 DNA sequence: TGTGCCAGTAGGCTCGGCACAGGGAATACGTTTGGCAATCAGCCCCAGCATTTT.

The genes are TRBV5-8 and TRBJ2-7; a weak D match, TRBD2 (6 bases). CDR1 is SGHTS and CDR2 is YDEGEE in the germline V gene. The germline V and J ends were trimmed by 4 bases and 3 bases, with 23 bases remaining between them. The CDR3 loop spans 17 amino acids. CDR3 loop: CASSVSGFMEGIYEQYF. CDR3 sequence (DNA): TGTGCCAGCAGCGTGAGTGGTTTTATGGAGGGAATCTACGAGCAGTACTTC. Complete variable domain (other parts from reference TRBV5-8 and TRBJ2-7): EAGVTQSPTHLIKTRGQQATLRCSPISGHTSVYWYQQALGLGLQFLLWYDEGEERNRGNFPPRFSGRQFPNYSSELNVNALELEDSALYLCASSVSGFMEGIYEQYFGPGTRLTVT.

The gene calls are TRBV14 and TRBJ1-1; no definite D call. The V end was cut by 3 bases, the J end by 4 bases, with 12 bases between. This CDR3 region has 14 residues. Germline V lookup: CDR1 SGHDN, CDR2 FVKESK. The CDR3 DNA follows: TGTGCCAGCAGCCAGCGAAGAATGGGCACTGAAGCTTTCTTT. Protein product: CASSQRRMGTEAFF.

This chain uses TRBV2 with TRBJ2-1; 7 bases map to TRBD2. CDR3 size: 15 residues. V shed 4 bases and J 4 bases; nucleotides not matched to a gene: 7. Germline assignment: CDR1 SNHLY and CDR2 FYNNEI. The CDR3 DNA follows: TGTGCCAGCAGTGGGTCCAGCGGGATTTACAATGAGCAGTTCTTC. It codes for CASSGSSGIYNEQFF.

This rearrangement joins TRBV28 to TRBJ1-5; D is uncertain. The length of the CDR3 is 10 residues. The ends were cut back, 8 bases at V and 9 bases at J, with 8 bases in the middle. Germline V gene sequence: CDR1 MDHEN, CDR2 SYDVKM. The CDR3 protein is CASGNSPQHF. The DNA for the CDR3 is TGTGCCAGCGGGAATTCGCCCCAGCATTTT.

J is TRBJ2-7 and V is TRBV27; 8 nucleotides align to TRBD2. This CDR3 region has 15 residues. Germline assignment: CDR1 MNHEY and CDR2 SMNVEV (reference sequence). V was pared by 7 bases and J by 2 bases, with 10 bases of the junction left unmatched. The CDR3 DNA sequence: TGTGCCAGCACTACCACGGGGGGGTCGGCCTACGAGCAGTACTTC. This encodes CASTTTGGSAYEQYF.

Here the CDR3 reads CASSPWGGADEQYF. CDR3 nucleotide sequence: TGTGCCAGCAGCCCTTGGGGTGGAGCGGACGAGCAGTACTTC. The genes are TRBV5-4 and TRBJ2-7, with D possibly matching TRBD2 (5 bases). Germline V lookup: CDR1 SGHNT, CDR2 YYREEE (reference sequence). CDR3 length: 14 amino acids. The V end lost 4 bases, the J end lost 5 bases, and 16 bases lay between the germline ends.

The chain has TRBV27 and TRBJ2-5; a weak D match, TRBD2 (5 bases). The J call may be faulty, since TRBJ2-7 better matches the DNA end. The CDR3 has 15 amino acids. Per the germline V gene, CDR1 is MNHEY and CDR2 is SMNVEV (reference sequence). The CDR3 coding sequence is TGTGCCAGCAGCCGACTCCAAAGCGGAGGTTACGAGCAGTACTTC. Protein sequence: CASSRLQSGGYEQYF.

The V gene is TRBV28, the J gene TRBJ1-5; a weak D match, TRBD1 (6 bases). CDR1 and CDR2 from the germline V gene are MDHEN and SYDVKM. Trimming pared 5 bases from V and 8 bases from J, leaving 13 bases between. CDR3 length: 13 residues. The CDR3 sequence is CASSVGGGKPQHF. The CDR3 coding sequence is TGTGCCAGCAGTGTGGGGGGGGGCAAGCCCCAGCATTTT.

This sequence joins TRBV2 and TRBJ1-4; D is ambiguous. Germline values: CDR1 SNHLY, CDR2 FYNNEI. This CDR3 has 16 residues. The V gene lost 3 bases and the J gene lost 0 bases, with 11 bases spanning the gap. CDR3 protein: CASSEAASATNEKLFF. The CDR3 region has the DNA TGTGCCAGCAGTGAGGCGGCCAGTGCAACTAATGAAAAACTGTTTTTT.

This clone was picked up one time. The sample holds other DNA sequences that translate to the same CDR3. V is TRBV9 and J is TRBJ2-1; D is undetermined. V gave up 0 bases and J gave up 5 bases, with 9 bases separating them. Per germline, CDR1 SGDLS and CDR2 YYNGEE. This CDR3 is 14 amino acids long. The CDR3 coding sequence is TGTGCCAGCAGCGTAGAGGATTTTAACAATGAGCAGTTCTTC. This sequence encodes CASSVEDFNNEQFF.

The chain employs TRBV6-6 and TRBJ2-7, with D possibly being TRBD1 (6 bases). The CDR3 contains 13 residues. The germline V gene encodes CDR1 MNHNY and CDR2 SVGAGI (reference sequence). The V and J ends lost 5 bases and 1 base respectively, with 9 bases between them. CDR3 region: CASSNGQSYEQYF. The CDR3 DNA follows: TGTGCCAGCAGTAACGGACAGTCCTACGAGCAGTACTTC.

The chain carries TRBV6-1 and TRBJ2-7, with D unclear. The CDR3 spans 12 residues. V lost 5 bases and J 0 bases, leaving 5 bases between the germline ends. Germline V gene sequence: CDR1 MNHNS, CDR2 SASEGT. The CDR3 here is CASSPSSYEQYF. The DNA for the CDR3 is TGTGCCAGCAGTCCTAGCTCCTACGAGCAGTACTTC.

The V and J genes are TRBV28 and TRBJ2-2; D tentatively fits TRBD1 or TRBD2 (5 bases each). V lost 2 bases and J lost 7, with 11 bases in between. Per germline, CDR1 MDHEN and CDR2 SYDVKM. This CDR3 has 14 amino acids. For the CDR3, the DNA is TGTGCCAGCAGTTTACTGAGTGGGGGCGGGGAGCTGTTTTTT. This gives the protein CASSLLSGGGELFF.

As regards this clone: At one end the junction does not follow the germline gene, possibly because of a read error. V usage is TRBV28 and J usage is TRBJ1-2; 8 bases agree with TRBD1. The germline V gene encodes CDR1 MDHEN and CDR2 SYDVKM. This CDR3 is built from 16 residues. CDR3 residues: CASSLRPGTGASGNTF. Written as DNA, the CDR3 is TGTGCCAGCAGTTTACGACCCGGGACAGGTGCGAGTGGCAACACCTTC.

This clone came up once. The chain links TRBV2 to TRBJ2-1; 9 bases fit TRBD1. Germline CDR1 and CDR2: SNHLY and FYNNEI. J lost 3 bases, V lost 8 bases, and 8 bases had no gene match. CDR3 length: 15 residues. CDR3 bases: TGTGCCAGCGGGGGACAGGGCTTGGGCTACAATGAGCAGTTCTTC. It is translated as CASGGQGLGYNEQFF. Complete variable domain (other parts from reference TRBV2 and TRBJ2-1): EPEVTQTPSHQVTQMGQEVILRCVPISNHLYFYWYRQILGQKVEFLVSFYNNEISEKSEIFDDQFSVERPDGSNFTLKIRSTKLEDSAMYFCASGGQGLGYNEQFFGPGTRLTVL.

This clone has only one observation. The V call is TRBV13, the J call TRBJ1-1; 8 positions agree with TRBD1. V dropped 5 bases and J dropped 3; count of bases not matched to a gene: 8. CDR1 and CDR2 (germline): PRHDT, FYEKMQ (reference sequence). CDR3 length: 15 amino acids. The CDR3 bases are TGTGCCAGCAGCATGGACAGGGTAGTTGACACTGAAGCTTTCTTT. Translating gives CASSMDRVVDTEAFF.

The chain joins TRBV19 to TRBJ1-2; perhaps TRBD1 as D (5 bases). This CDR3 comprises 15 residues. In germline, CDR1 is LNHDA, CDR2 SQIVND (reference sequence). V dropped 7 bases and J dropped 5 bases, with 20 bases sitting between them. CDR3 region: CASTSNLGPRYGYTF. CDR3 DNA sequence: TGTGCCAGTACCTCGAATCTGGGACCGCGGTATGGCTACACCTTC.

The CDR3 loop is CASSPEGLAEYEQYF. The CDR3 DNA sequence: TGTGCCAGCTCACCTGAGGGACTAGCGGAATACGAGCAGTACTTC. This chain uses TRBV18 with TRBJ2-7; 11 positions match TRBD2. Germline CDR1 and CDR2: KGHSH and LQKENI. The CDR3 has 15 amino acids. V trimming: 3 bases; J trimming: 4 bases; junction bases outside the gene matches: 5.

The chain links TRBV19 to TRBJ1-1; D gene ambiguous. The germline CDR1 and CDR2 sequences are LNHDA and SQIVND (reference sequence). The CDR3 has 14 amino acids. The V end lost 3 bases, the J end lost 4 bases, and 12 bases lay between the germline ends. The CDR3 bases are TGTGCCAGTAGTATTGGTGGGGATGGCACTGAAGCTTTCTTT. Translating it yields CASSIGGDGTEAFF. The full variable domain, completed using reference TRBV19 and TRBJ1-1, is DGGITQSPKYLFRKEGQNVTLSCEQNLNHDAMYWYRQDPGQGLRLIYYSQIVNDFQKGDIAEGYSVSREKKESFPLTVTSAQKNPTAFYLCASSIGGDGTEAFFGQGTRLTVV.

The rearrangement uses TRBV11-2 and TRBJ1-3; D may be TRBD1 (5 bases). V lost 5 bases to trimming and J lost 1 base, with 21 bases between them. CDR1 is SGHAT and CDR2 is FQNNGV in the germline V gene. The CDR3 is made up of 18 amino acids. The CDR3 reads CASSPRFSAGKSGNTIYF. The CDR3 region has the DNA TGTGCCAGCAGCCCCCGATTTTCGGCAGGGAAATCTGGAAACACCATATATTTT.

The CDR3 DNA reads as TGTGCCAGCAGCGTAGAGTGGTCGAGCACAGATACGCAGTATTTT. Amino acids: CASSVEWSSTDTQYF. The chain employs TRBV9 and TRBJ2-3, with D uncertain. The germline CDR1 and CDR2 sequences are SGDLS and YYNGEE. With 0 bases removed from V and 0 bases from J, the gap between germline ends came to 8 bases. This CDR3 is 15 amino acids long.

This clone came up once. This chain connects TRBV5-6 to TRBJ2-1, with D possibly being TRBD2 (7 bases). The CDR3 totals 16 residues. V lost 7 bases to trimming and J lost 7 bases, with 24 bases between them. The V gene's germline CDR1 is SGHDT and CDR2 YYEEEE. CDR3 DNA: TGTGCCAGCTCCCCCGGCCGGGGGGCCTATGGGAATGAGCAGTTCTTC. The encoded protein is CASSPGRGAYGNEQFF.

This rearrangement joins TRBV14 to TRBJ2-6; maybe TRBD1 (6 bases). Germline values: CDR1 SGHDN, CDR2 FVKESK. V was shortened by 4 bases and J by 0 bases, with 16 bases between the two germline ends. This CDR3 region has 18 residues. This CDR3 reads CASSLRPGEISGANVLTF. The DNA for the CDR3 is TGTGCCAGCAGCCTGCGACCAGGGGAGATCTCTGGGGCCAACGTCCTGACTTTC.

The chain has TRBV9 and TRBJ2-7; D tentatively reads TRBD1 or TRBD2 (6 bases each). The CDR3 covers 15 residues. Trimming left V 4 bases short and J 5 bases short, with 19 bases between. Looked up from germline, CDR1 is SGDLS and CDR2 is YYNGEE. The CDR3 here is CASSTGGGRGNEQYF. The CDR3 DNA follows: TGTGCCAGCAGCACAGGTGGGGGGCGAGGGAACGAGCAGTACTTC.